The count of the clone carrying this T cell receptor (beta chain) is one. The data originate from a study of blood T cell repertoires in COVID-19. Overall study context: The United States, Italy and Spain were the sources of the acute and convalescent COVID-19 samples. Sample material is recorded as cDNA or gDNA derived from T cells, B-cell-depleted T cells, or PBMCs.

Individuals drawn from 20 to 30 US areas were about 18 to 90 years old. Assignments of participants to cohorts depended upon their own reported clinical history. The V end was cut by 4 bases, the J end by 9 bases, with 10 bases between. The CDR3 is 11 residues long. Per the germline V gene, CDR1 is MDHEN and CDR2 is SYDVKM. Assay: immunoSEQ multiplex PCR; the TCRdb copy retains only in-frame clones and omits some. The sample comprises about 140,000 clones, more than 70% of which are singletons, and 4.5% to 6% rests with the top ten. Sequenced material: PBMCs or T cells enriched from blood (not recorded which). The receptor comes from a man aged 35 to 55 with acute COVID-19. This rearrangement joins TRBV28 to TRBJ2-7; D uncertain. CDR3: CASSSRRRQYF. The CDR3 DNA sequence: TGTGCCAGCAGTTCGAGGCGTCGGCAGTACTTC.